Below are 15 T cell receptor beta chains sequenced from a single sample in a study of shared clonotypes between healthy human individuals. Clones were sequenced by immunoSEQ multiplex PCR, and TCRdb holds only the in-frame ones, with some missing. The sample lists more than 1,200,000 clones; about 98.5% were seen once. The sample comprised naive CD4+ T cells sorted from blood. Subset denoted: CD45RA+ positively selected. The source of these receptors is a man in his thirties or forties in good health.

The CDR3 reads CASSATSGHYEQYF. The DNA for the CDR3 is TGTGCCAGCAGCGCGACTAGCGGCCACTACGAGCAGTACTTC. This rearrangement joins TRBV9 to TRBJ2-7; 9 positions match TRBD2. Trimming at V came to 3 bases and at J to 3 bases, leaving 4 bases not matched to a gene. The V gene's germline CDR1 is SGDLS and CDR2 YYNGEE. The CDR3 is 14 residues long. Variable domain in full (rest from reference TRBV9 and TRBJ2-7): DSGVTQTPKHLITATGQRVTLRCSPRSGDLSVYWYQQSLDQGLQFLIQYYNGEERAKGNILERFSAQQFPDLHSELNLSSLELGDSALYFCASSATSGHYEQYFGPGTRLTVT.

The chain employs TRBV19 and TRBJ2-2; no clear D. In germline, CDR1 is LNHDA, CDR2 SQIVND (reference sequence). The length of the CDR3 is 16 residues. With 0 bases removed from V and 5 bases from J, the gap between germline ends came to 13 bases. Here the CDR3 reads CASSIEYTLSTGELFF. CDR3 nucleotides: TGTGCCAGTAGTATAGAGTACACGTTGTCGACCGGGGAGCTGTTTTTT.

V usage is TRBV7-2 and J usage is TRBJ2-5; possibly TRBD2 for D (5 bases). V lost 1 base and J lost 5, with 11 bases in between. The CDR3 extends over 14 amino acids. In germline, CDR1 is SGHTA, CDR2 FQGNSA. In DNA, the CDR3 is TGTGCCAGCAGCTTAGGGCGAGGGATCGAGACCCAGTACTTC. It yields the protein CASSLGRGIETQYF.

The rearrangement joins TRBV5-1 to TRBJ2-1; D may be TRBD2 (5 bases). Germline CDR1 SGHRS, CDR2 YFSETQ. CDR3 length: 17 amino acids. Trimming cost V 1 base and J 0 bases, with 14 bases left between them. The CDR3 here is CASSLWTLGSSYNEQFF. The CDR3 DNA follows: TGCGCCAGCAGCTTGTGGACTCTGGGTAGCTCCTACAATGAGCAGTTCTTC.

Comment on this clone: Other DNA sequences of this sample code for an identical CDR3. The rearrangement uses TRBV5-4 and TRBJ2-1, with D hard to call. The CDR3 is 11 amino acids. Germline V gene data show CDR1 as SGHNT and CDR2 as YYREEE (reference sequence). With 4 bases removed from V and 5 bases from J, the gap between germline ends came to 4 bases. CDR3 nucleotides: TGTGCCAGCAGCCAGAACAATGAGCAGTTCTTC. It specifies CASSQNNEQFF.

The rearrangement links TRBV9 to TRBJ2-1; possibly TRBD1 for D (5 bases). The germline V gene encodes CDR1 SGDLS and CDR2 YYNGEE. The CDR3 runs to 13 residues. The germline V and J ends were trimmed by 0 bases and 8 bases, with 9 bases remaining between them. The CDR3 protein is CASSVAGSHEQFF. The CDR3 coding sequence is TGTGCCAGCAGCGTAGCAGGGTCCCATGAGCAGTTCTTC.

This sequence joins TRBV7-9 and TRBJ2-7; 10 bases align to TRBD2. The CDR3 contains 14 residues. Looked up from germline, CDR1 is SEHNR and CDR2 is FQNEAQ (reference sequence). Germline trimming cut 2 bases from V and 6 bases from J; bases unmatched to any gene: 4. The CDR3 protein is CASSLPAGGAEQYF. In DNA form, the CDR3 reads TGTGCCAGCAGCTTACCAGCGGGAGGGGCCGAGCAGTACTTC.

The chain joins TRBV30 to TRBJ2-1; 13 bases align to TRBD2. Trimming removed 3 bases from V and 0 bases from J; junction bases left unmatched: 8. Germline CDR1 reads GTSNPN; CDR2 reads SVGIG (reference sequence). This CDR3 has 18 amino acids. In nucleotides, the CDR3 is TGTGCCTGGAGGTCCGGGACTAGCGGGAAGAGCTCCTACAATGAGCAGTTCTTC. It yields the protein CAWRSGTSGKSSYNEQFF.

CDR3 nucleotide sequence: TGCGCCAGCAGCCAAGAGCAAGGACTAGCGGGATTCAATGAGCAGTTCTTC. This gives the protein CASSQEQGLAGFNEQFF. This sequence joins TRBV4-3 and TRBJ2-1, with TRBD2 matching 12 bases. CDR1 and CDR2 (germline): LGHNA, YSLEER. V was clipped by 0 bases and J by 6 bases; unmatched bases: 6. There are 17 residues in the CDR3.

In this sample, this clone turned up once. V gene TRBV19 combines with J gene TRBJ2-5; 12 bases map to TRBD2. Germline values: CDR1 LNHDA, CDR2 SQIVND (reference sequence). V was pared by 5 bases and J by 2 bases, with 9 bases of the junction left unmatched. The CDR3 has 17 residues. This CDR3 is CASSSPRGLAGQETQYF. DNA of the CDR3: TGTGCCAGTAGTTCCCCCCGAGGACTAGCGGGGCAAGAGACCCAGTACTTC.

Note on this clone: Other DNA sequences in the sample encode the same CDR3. The CDR3 here is CASSLQGSSYNEQFF. Here the CDR3 DNA reads TGCGCCAGCAGCTTGCAGGGGTCCTCCTACAATGAGCAGTTCTTC. The genes are TRBV5-1 and TRBJ2-1; possible D gene TRBD1, 6 bases. The CDR3 consists of 15 residues. Germline values: CDR1 SGHRS, CDR2 YFSETQ. The V end was cut by 1 base, the J end by 0 bases, with 8 bases between.

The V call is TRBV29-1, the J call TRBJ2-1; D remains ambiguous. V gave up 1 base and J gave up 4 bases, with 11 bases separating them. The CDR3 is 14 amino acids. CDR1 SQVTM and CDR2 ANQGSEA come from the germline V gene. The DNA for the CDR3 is TGCAGCGTTGAAGCCCTTTTCTCTTACAATGAGCAGTTCTTC. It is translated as CSVEALFSYNEQFF.

This CDR3 is CASSSNSDGTDTQYF. DNA for the CDR3: TGTGCCAGCAGCTCCAACTCCGACGGCACAGATACGCAGTATTTT. The chain joins TRBV7-2 to TRBJ2-3; D uncertain. The germline V gene encodes CDR1 SGHTA and CDR2 FQGNSA. V lost 4 bases, J lost 1 base, and 12 bases lay in between. This CDR3 contains 15 residues.

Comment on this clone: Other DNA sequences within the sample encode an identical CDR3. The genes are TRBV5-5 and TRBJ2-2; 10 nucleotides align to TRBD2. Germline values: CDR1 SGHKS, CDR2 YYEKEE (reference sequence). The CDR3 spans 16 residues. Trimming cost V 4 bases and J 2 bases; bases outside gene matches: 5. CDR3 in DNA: TGTGCCAGCAGCCTAGGACTAGCGGATAACACCGGGGAGCTGTTTTTT. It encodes CASSLGLADNTGELFF.

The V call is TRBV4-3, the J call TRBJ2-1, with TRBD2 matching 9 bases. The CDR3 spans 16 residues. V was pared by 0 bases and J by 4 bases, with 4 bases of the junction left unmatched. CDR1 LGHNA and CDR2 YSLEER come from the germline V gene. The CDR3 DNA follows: TGCGCCAGCAGCCAAGATTTGCTAGCGGGGTACAATGAGCAGTTCTTC. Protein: CASSQDLLAGYNEQFF.